This T cell receptor beta chain was retrieved from a study of cytomegalovirus exposure and HLA in healthy donors. Findings of the study overall: There were reportedly fewer N-insertions in an Asian-associated ancestry cluster than the roughly 680-donor mean, in a later analysis. Presence/absence analysis assumed near-uniform sequencing depth across donors.

The PCR ran on 60 Vbeta and 13 Jbeta primers. The assay was immunoSEQ multiplex PCR, and TCRdb's table has in-frame clones only and misses some. Here the sample spans about 120,000 clones, about 69% being singletons. Germline assignment: CDR1 SGHVS and CDR2 FNYEAQ. This CDR3 is 13 amino acids long. The V and J ends lost 6 bases and 0 bases respectively, with 9 bases between them. Worth noting for this clone: Its antigen is not identified.

The sequence was obtained from a woman between 18 and 29 years old in good health and CMV-seronegative. The gene calls are TRBV7-6 and TRBJ2-7; the D gene is possibly TRBD1 (5 bases). The sample was PBMCs. The CDR3 nucleotides are TGTGCCAGCAGGGACACCACCTCCTACGAGCAGTACTTC. Encoded protein: CASRDTTSYEQYF.